This T cell receptor beta chain comes out of a study of identical twins. The V and J ends lost 1 base and 0 bases, in that order; junction bases with no gene match: 6. CDR1 and CDR2 (germline): LGHNA, YSLEER. CDR3 length equals 17 residues. TCRdb used MiXCR to reprocess the 5' RACE reads, holding one entry per CDR3 protein. Among about 570,000 distinct CDR3 sequences listed, 7.5% to 10% were seen once. Points from the study as a whole: The study found that models underestimated out-of-frame TCR alpha sharing in monozygotic twins. Beta out-of-frame sequences displayed a weaker excess of sharing between twins.

In regard to this clonotype: Its antigen is as yet unknown.

This sample also belongs to another study, concerning yellow fever vaccine responses in identical twins.

The rearrangement joins TRBV4-3 to TRBJ2-3; TRBD1 matches 8 bases. The receptor's source is a woman between 18 and 29 years old in good health. The sample taken for sequencing was PBMCs. CDR3 bases: TGCGCCAGCAGCCAAGGTCGCGGACAGGGAAGCACAGATACGCAGTATTTT. It translates to CASSQGRGQGSTDTQYF.